Each of the 32 T cell receptor beta chains below was sequenced from the same sample in a study of monozygotic twins with inflammatory bowel disease. For each CDR3 protein, TCRdb gives one entry from its re-call of the 5' RACE reads, without DNA. The sample is made up of over 100,000 distinct CDR3 sequences, and the top ten hold 9.5% to 15% of it. Material for sequencing was blood. The origin of the receptors is a human donor with ulcerative colitis or Crohn's disease, or a healthy co-twin of an affected twin (not recorded which).

The chain couples TRBV10-3 to TRBJ2-2; checking the TCRdb D call of TRBD2 is not possible without DNA. CDR3 length: 16 amino acids. Per germline, CDR1 ENHRY and CDR2 SYGVKD. CDR3 protein: CAISDGAGALDGELFF.

The CDR3 here is CASSGELSGRSRELFF. The chain links TRBV5-1 to TRBJ2-2; the D call from TCRdb, TRBD2, cannot be confirmed without DNA. Germline V lookup: CDR1 SGHRS, CDR2 YFSETQ. This CDR3 is built from 16 residues. Filled out from reference TRBV5-1 and TRBJ2-2, the complete variable domain reads KAGVTQTPRYLIKTRGQQVTLSCSPISGHRSVSWYQQTPGQGLQFLFEYFSETQRNKGNFPGRFSGRQFSNSRSEMNVSTLELGDSALYLCASSGELSGRSRELFFGEGSRLTVL.

The chain is built from TRBV5-1 and TRBJ1-6. The CDR3 sequence is 15 residues long. The germline V gene has CDR1 SGHRS and CDR2 YFSETQ. The CDR3 protein is CASSLDLPKNSPLHF. The variable domain in full, completed from reference TRBV5-1 and TRBJ1-6, reads KAGVTQTPRYLIKTRGQQVTLSCSPISGHRSVSWYQQTPGQGLQFLFEYFSETQRNKGNFPGRFSGRQFSNSRSEMNVSTLELGDSALYLCASSLDLPKNSPLHFGNGTRLTVT.

This chain links TRBV28 with TRBJ1-4. The CDR3 sequence is 11 residues long. Germline CDR1 is MDHEN and CDR2 is SYDVKM. The CDR3 here is CASSLSRQLFF.

The V and J genes are TRBV18 and TRBJ2-1; TCRdb's assignment of TRBD1 cannot be checked, as there is no DNA. The CDR3 has 13 residues. Germline CDR1 KGHSH, CDR2 LQKENI. CDR3 sequence reads: CASGDRANNEQFF.

This chain connects TRBV6-1 to TRBJ2-3. There are 12 residues in the CDR3. Germline-derived CDR1 and CDR2 are MNHNS and SASEGT. CDR3 sequence reads: CASSDFMNTQYF.

V is TRBV7-9 and J is TRBJ2-3; the TCRdb call, TRBD2, lacks DNA for checking. Germline lookup yields CDR1 SEHNR and CDR2 FQNEAQ (reference sequence). The CDR3 contains 17 residues. The CDR3 sequence is CASSLYGGAVGTDTQYF.

The chain joins TRBV20-1 to TRBJ2-3; TCRdb lists TRBD1, though no DNA is available to test this call. The CDR3 extends over 17 amino acids. Germline values: CDR1 DFQATT, CDR2 SNEGSKA (reference sequence). CDR3 residues: CSARGSREGGNTDTQYF.

The V gene is TRBV7-9, the J gene TRBJ2-7; TCRdb selects TRBD2, and the lack of DNA leaves this call unchecked. This CDR3 region has 17 residues. Germline V gene sequence: CDR1 SEHNR, CDR2 FQNEAQ (reference sequence). This CDR3 is CASSLATLGGLLYEQYF.

The rearrangement uses TRBV7-3 and TRBJ2-7. Germline-derived CDR1 and CDR2 are SGHTA and FQGTGA. The CDR3 length is 14 residues. The CDR3: CASSLDPTSYEQYF.

This sequence joins TRBV4-1 and TRBJ2-1; the D call from TCRdb, TRBD1, cannot be confirmed without DNA. Germline CDR1 reads MGHRA; CDR2 reads YSYEKL. CDR3 length: 15 amino acids. The chain's CDR3 is CASSQGRGINNEQFF.

The rearrangement joins TRBV10-3 to TRBJ2-3; the TRBD2 assignment by TCRdb is unverifiable without DNA. CDR3 size: 15 residues. CDR1 and CDR2 from the germline V gene are ENHRY and SYGVKD. CDR3 sequence reads: CAIKRTGGIGDTQYF.

The rearrangement links TRBV18 to TRBJ2-7; TCRdb names TRBD1, which stays unverified in the absence of DNA. The CDR3 spans 13 residues. The germline V gene encodes CDR1 KGHSH and CDR2 LQKENI. CDR3: CASSPRQGSEQYF.

V gene TRBV5-4 combines with J gene TRBJ2-1; TCRdb's assignment of TRBD2 cannot be checked, as there is no DNA. CDR3 length: 14 residues. Germline loops: CDR1 SGHNT, CDR2 YYREEE (reference sequence). The CDR3: CASSPGLRYNEQFF.

This rearrangement joins TRBV11-2 to TRBJ2-1; with no DNA, the TCRdb D assignment of TRBD2 cannot be verified. Germline V gene lookup returns CDR1 SGHAT and CDR2 FQNNGV. This CDR3 has 18 amino acids. CDR3 sequence reads: CASSDRFGLAGTSNEQFF.

This rearrangement joins TRBV7-2 to TRBJ2-3; TCRdb outputs TRBD2, but without DNA this stays unchecked. CDR1 is SGHTA, CDR2 FQGNSA, per germline. The CDR3 loop spans 16 amino acids. The CDR3: CASSLMLAGYTDTQYF.

The chain uses TRBV19 and TRBJ2-6; TCRdb designates TRBD2, a call that cannot be tested without DNA. This CDR3 contains 17 residues. Germline-derived CDR1 and CDR2 are LNHDA and SQIVND (reference sequence). Here the CDR3 reads CASSRETTTSGANVLTF.

J is TRBJ1-2 and V is TRBV20-1. This CDR3 is 12 amino acids long. The germline gives CDR1 DFQATT, CDR2 SNEGSKA (reference sequence). The CDR3 loop reads CSARDVAKGYTF.

The chain employs TRBV19 and TRBJ2-1; TCRdb outputs TRBD2, but without DNA this stays unchecked. Germline CDR1 reads LNHDA; CDR2 reads SQIVND (reference sequence). CDR3 length equals 15 residues. CDR3 loop: CASSVSGSPYNEQFF.

The chain links TRBV5-1 to TRBJ2-7; the TCRdb D gene call, TRBD2, has no DNA to confirm it. CDR3 length: 13 amino acids. CDR1 is SGHRS, CDR2 YFSETQ, per germline. CDR3 amino acids: CASRLDRGYEQYF.

The chain carries TRBV3-1 and TRBJ2-5. The CDR3 spans 15 residues. Germline V gene lookup returns CDR1 LGHDT and CDR2 YNNKEL (reference sequence). The CDR3 loop reads CASSQDLSTKETQYF.

The chain has TRBV7-2 and TRBJ2-1; no DNA is available, so the TRBD2 call from TCRdb remains unchecked. Germline CDR1 is SGHTA and CDR2 is FQGNSA. The length of the CDR3 is 15 residues. The CDR3 loop is CASSPGRWSSGEQFF.

V usage is TRBV11-2 and J usage is TRBJ1-2; TCRdb calls TRBD1, which cannot be checked without DNA. Germline V gene data show CDR1 as SGHAT and CDR2 as FQNNGV. CDR3 length: 15 residues. The CDR3 sequence is CASSLLRGRAPGYTF. Complete variable domain (other parts from reference TRBV11-2 and TRBJ1-2): EAGVAQSPRYKIIEKRQSVAFWCNPISGHATLYWYQQILGQGPKLLIQFQNNGVVDDSQLPKDRFSAERLKGVDSTLKIQPAKLEDSAVYLCASSLLRGRAPGYTFGSGTRLTVV.

The genes are TRBV12-3 or TRBV12-4 and TRBJ1-1. The CDR3 spans 12 residues. The CDR3 loop is CASSLGRGEAFF.

The chain is built from TRBV2 and TRBJ2-7; TCRdb calls TRBD1, which cannot be checked without DNA. The CDR3 consists of 13 residues. Germline V gene lookup returns CDR1 SNHLY and CDR2 FYNNEI. The CDR3: CASTWRGRNEQYF.

The chain recombines TRBV5-4 with TRBJ1-6. Germline V gives CDR1 SGHNT, CDR2 YYREEE (reference sequence). The CDR3 runs to 17 residues. The CDR3 protein is CASSSEGGGLTNSPLHF.

V gene TRBV5-6 combines with J gene TRBJ2-3; the D gene TCRdb calls, TRBD1, cannot be checked with no DNA. Germline V lookup: CDR1 SGHDT, CDR2 YYEEEE. There are 12 residues in the CDR3. CDR3 residues: CASSFPEGGQYF.

This chain connects TRBV28 to TRBJ2-7; TCRdb's D call of TRBD1 is untestable without DNA. CDR3 length equals 11 residues. From germline, CDR1 is MDHEN and CDR2 SYDVKM. The chain's CDR3 is CATTRGYEQYF.

This rearrangement joins TRBV29-1 to TRBJ2-3. Germline values: CDR1 SQVTM, CDR2 ANQGSEA. The CDR3 is 12 amino acids. Here the CDR3 reads CSVGQVADTQYF.

The chain joins TRBV5-1 to TRBJ1-2; TCRdb proposes TRBD1, but this gene call is untestable without DNA. CDR1 is SGHRS, CDR2 YFSETQ, per germline. The CDR3 is 16 residues long. The CDR3 spells CASSLDGTGNDYGYTF.

The chain couples TRBV3-1 to TRBJ2-7; TCRdb's D gene call, TRBD1, goes unchecked for lack of DNA. This CDR3 has 12 residues. Germline CDR1 LGHDT, CDR2 YNNKEL (reference sequence). The CDR3 reads CASSQGASKQYF.

The chain couples TRBV18 to TRBJ2-1; the TCRdb D gene call, TRBD1, has no DNA to confirm it. Looked up from germline, CDR1 is KGHSH and CDR2 is LQKENI. This CDR3 is built from 16 residues. The CDR3 protein is CASSHTSVGEMNEQFF.